A single sample is the source of the 32 T cell receptor beta chains below, sequenced in a study of shared clonotypes between healthy human individuals. Profiling relied on immunoSEQ multiplex PCR, and the TCRdb table lists in-frame clones only, not all of them. Of about 680,000 clones listed, approximately 79% are singletons. Sample: memory CD4+ T cells sorted from blood. Documented subset: CD45RA-negative fraction. The receptors come from a woman under 40 in good health.

This clone was counted once. This chain connects TRBV18 to TRBJ1-1, with D uncertain. V was pared by 4 bases and J by 5 bases, with 14 bases between. Germline V lookup: CDR1 KGHSH, CDR2 LQKENI. This CDR3 region has 14 residues. CDR3 residues: CASSLEGSMTEAFF. CDR3 bases: TGTGCCAGCTCACTAGAAGGTAGCATGACTGAAGCTTTCTTT.

Only a few counts were recorded for this clone. The CDR3 region is CASSRAGRGSYEQYF. The DNA for the CDR3 is TGTGCCAGCAGCAGGGCCGGGAGGGGGTCCTACGAGCAGTACTTC. The V call is TRBV7-9, the J call TRBJ2-7; 8 nucleotides align to TRBD2. CDR1 and CDR2 from the germline V gene are SEHNR and FQNEAQ (reference sequence). J was trimmed by 1 base and V by 5 bases; bases with no gene match: 7. There are 15 residues in the CDR3. Variable domain in full (rest from reference TRBV7-9 and TRBJ2-7): DTGVSQNPRHKITKRGQNVTFRCDPISEHNRLYWYRQTLGQGPEFLTYFQNEAQLEKSRLLSDRFSAERPKGSFSTLEIQRTEQGDSAMYLCASSRAGRGSYEQYFGPGTRLTVT.

V usage is TRBV6-1 and J usage is TRBJ2-5, with D possibly matching TRBD1 (5 bases). The CDR3 length is 12 residues. Germline V gives CDR1 MNHNS, CDR2 SASEGT. V lost 8 bases and J lost 4, with 11 bases in between. In nucleotides, the CDR3 is TGTGCCAGCTACAGGTTGGGAGAGACCCAGTACTTC. As protein: CASYRLGETQYF.

The table lists this clone with a few counts. This chain joins TRBV5-8 and TRBJ2-1; 7 nucleotides align to TRBD2. V gave up 4 bases and J gave up 3 bases; unmatched junction bases: 10. The CDR3 extends over 16 amino acids. CDR1 and CDR2 (germline): SGHTS, YDEGEE. The CDR3 nucleotides read TGTGCCAGCAGCCCGGGGACTAATGGAATCTACAATGAGCAGTTCTTC. Translating gives CASSPGTNGIYNEQFF.

Many counts were recorded for this clone. The V gene is TRBV15, the J gene TRBJ2-1, with 10 bases aligning to TRBD1. The trim removed 10 bases at V and 5 bases at J, leaving 8 bases unmatched. This CDR3 comprises 14 residues. Germline values: CDR1 LNHNV, CDR2 YYDKDF (reference sequence). CDR3 bases: TGTGCCAGCGGCTCGGGACAGGGGAACAATGAGCAGTTCTTC. This translates into CASGSGQGNNEQFF.

The chain uses TRBV30 and TRBJ2-5; D perhaps matches TRBD2 (7 bases). Trimming stripped 0 bases from V and 4 bases from J, with 9 bases between. Germline loops: CDR1 GTSNPN, CDR2 SVGIG (reference sequence). The CDR3 is 13 amino acids. The CDR3 protein is CAWSVGGRETQYF. The CDR3 coding sequence is TGTGCCTGGAGTGTCGGGGGGCGAGAGACCCAGTACTTC.

The rearrangement joins TRBV2 to TRBJ2-7; D unresolved. Germline V gene sequence: CDR1 SNHLY, CDR2 FYNNEI. The length of the CDR3 is 11 residues. V was shortened by 6 bases and J by 3 bases, with 6 bases between the two germline ends. The CDR3: CASSKLYEQYF. In DNA, the CDR3 is TGTGCCAGCAGCAAGCTCTACGAGCAGTACTTC.

This clone was seen only once. This rearrangement joins TRBV12-5 to TRBJ2-1; 8 positions agree with TRBD2. Trimming removed 3 bases from V and 0 bases from J; junction bases left unmatched: 16. CDR3 size: 20 residues. The germline CDR1 and CDR2 sequences are LGHNT and FRNRAP. CDR3 coding DNA: TGTGCTAGTGGTTTTGCCCGCAATGGACTAGCCAGGAGCTCCTACAATGAGCAGTTCTTC. Translated, it gives CASGFARNGLARSSYNEQFF.

The chain links TRBV30 to TRBJ2-1; 9 bases are a match to TRBD2. The CDR3 totals 16 residues. Unmatched junction bases numbered 13, after V lost 2 bases and J lost 8 bases. CDR1 and CDR2 from the germline V gene are GTSNPN and SVGIG (reference sequence). In DNA, the CDR3 is TGTGCCTGGAGTTTCCCTAGCGGGAAAGCTTCCGATGAGCAGTTCTTC. The encoded protein is CAWSFPSGKASDEQFF.

This clone was seen once. V usage is TRBV19 and J usage is TRBJ2-1; maybe TRBD1 (5 bases). V dropped 1 base and J dropped 16 bases, with 23 bases sitting between them. In germline, CDR1 is LNHDA, CDR2 SQIVND (reference sequence). CDR3 length equals 15 residues. The DNA for the CDR3 is TGTGCCAGTAGTATAGTAAAGGGGCATTGGACGCCACCTTTCTTC. Translated: CASSIVKGHWTPPFF.

V usage is TRBV5-1 and J usage is TRBJ1-1; no clear D gene. The V and J ends lost 3 bases and 6 bases respectively, with 12 bases between them. This CDR3 is 13 amino acids long. Germline CDR1 and CDR2: SGHRS and YFSETQ. The CDR3 protein is CASSSTPDPEAFF. DNA for the CDR3: TGCGCCAGCAGCTCGACTCCGGACCCTGAAGCTTTCTTT.

The chain is built from TRBV5-1 and TRBJ2-7; no clear D. Trimming left V 0 bases short and J 1 base short, with 11 bases between. This CDR3 contains 15 residues. The V gene's germline CDR1 is SGHRS and CDR2 YFSETQ. In DNA, the CDR3 is TGCGCCAGCAGCTTGGATCTAGATCGGTCCTACGAGCAGTACTTC. It is translated as CASSLDLDRSYEQYF.

The chain combines TRBV10-2 with TRBJ1-3; TRBD1 matches at 10 bases. V was pared by 3 bases and J by 6 bases, with 5 bases of the junction left unmatched. The CDR3 has 15 amino acids. Germline assignment: CDR1 WSHSY and CDR2 SAAADI. The CDR3 DNA follows: TGCGCCAGCAGTGAAGACAGGGGGCAGGAAAACACCATATATTTT. Translating gives CASSEDRGQENTIYF.

This clone was seen only once. At the DNA level, this CDR3 is encoded by other sequences in the same sample as well. The V call is TRBV19, the J call TRBJ2-3, with 8 bases matching TRBD2. V gave up 8 bases and J gave up 0 bases; unmatched junction bases: 4. The CDR3 sequence is 14 residues long. Per germline, CDR1 LNHDA and CDR2 SQIVND (reference sequence). CDR3 amino acids: CASRPSGSTDTQYF. The CDR3 coding sequence is TGTGCCAGTCGTCCTAGCGGGAGCACAGATACGCAGTATTTT.

The chain is built from TRBV18 and TRBJ2-7, with TRBD1 identical over 9 bases. This CDR3 spans 15 amino acids. V was pared by 3 bases and J by 4 bases, with 7 bases of the junction left unmatched. CDR1 KGHSH and CDR2 LQKENI come from the germline V gene. Here the CDR3 reads CASSPGTGRYYEQYF. As DNA, the CDR3 is TGTGCCAGCTCACCGGGGACAGGGAGATATTACGAGCAGTACTTC.

The V gene is TRBV4-2, the J gene TRBJ2-3; the D is unclear. With 0 bases removed from V and 2 bases from J, the gap between germline ends came to 15 bases. This CDR3 has 17 residues. Germline CDR1 LGHNA, CDR2 YNFKEQ. This CDR3 is CASSQEGPGRATDTQYF. The DNA for the CDR3 is TGTGCCAGCAGCCAAGAGGGTCCCGGAAGGGCCACAGATACGCAGTATTTT.

J is TRBJ2-3 and V is TRBV5-5, with 11 bases aligning to TRBD1. Germline loops: CDR1 SGHKS, CDR2 YYEKEE (reference sequence). This CDR3 comprises 17 residues. V lost 4 bases and J lost 1; bases outside the gene matches: 8. Here the CDR3 DNA reads TGTGCCAGCAGCCCGGGACAGGGGGATACGGGCACAGATACGCAGTATTTT. It specifies CASSPGQGDTGTDTQYF.

The rearrangement joins TRBV27 to TRBJ2-7; 7 bases are shared with TRBD1. Germline lookup yields CDR1 MNHEY and CDR2 SMNVEV (reference sequence). V gave up 5 bases and J gave up 6 bases; unmatched junction bases: 13. The CDR3 length is 15 residues. The CDR3 DNA reads TGTGCCAGCAGTACCCGGGTAGGGGGCCTGGGCGAGCAGTACTTC. The encoded protein is CASSTRVGGLGEQYF.

The chain recombines TRBV28 with TRBJ2-2; D gene ambiguous. The CDR3 is 13 amino acids. V dropped 6 bases and J dropped 1 base, with 6 bases sitting between them. Germline values: CDR1 MDHEN, CDR2 SYDVKM. The CDR3 nucleotides are TGTGCCAGCAGGGAACGGAACACCGGGGAGCTGTTTTTT. Its protein product is CASRERNTGELFF.

The chain combines TRBV5-8 with TRBJ2-2; D call uncertain. The CDR3 has 16 residues. V lost 4 bases to trimming and J lost 3 bases, with 16 bases between them. CDR1 and CDR2 (germline): SGHTS, YDEGEE. The CDR3 spells CASSPWGRADTGELFF. The CDR3 nucleotides read TGTGCCAGCAGCCCCTGGGGTAGGGCCGACACCGGGGAGCTGTTTTTT. The entire variable domain, with the rest obtained from reference TRBV5-8 and TRBJ2-2, is as follows: EAGVTQSPTHLIKTRGQQATLRCSPISGHTSVYWYQQALGLGLQFLLWYDEGEERNRGNFPPRFSGRQFPNYSSELNVNALELEDSALYLCASSPWGRADTGELFFGEGSRLTVL.

The rearrangement uses TRBV4-1 and TRBJ2-2; TRBD1 or TRBD2 may be the D gene (5 bases each). V lost 1 base and J lost 0, with 15 bases in between. Germline loops: CDR1 MGHRA, CDR2 YSYEKL. The CDR3 contains 18 residues. CDR3: CASSQAGTYAANTGELFF. The DNA of the CDR3 is TGCGCCAGCAGCCAAGCCGGGACGTACGCCGCGAACACCGGGGAGCTGTTTTTT.

The chain joins TRBV5-1 to TRBJ2-5, with unresolved D. V gave up 0 bases and J gave up 2 bases, with 11 bases separating them. This CDR3 spans 15 amino acids. Germline V lookup: CDR1 SGHRS, CDR2 YFSETQ. In DNA, the CDR3 is TGCGCCAGCAGCTTGGATTCTACCTCACAAGAGACCCAGTACTTC. Translation: CASSLDSTSQETQYF.

The J gene is TRBJ2-7, the V gene TRBV2, with TRBD2 matching 8 bases. After removal of 7 bases from V and 4 bases from J, the junction contained 12 bases not matched to a gene. The V gene's germline CDR1 is SNHLY and CDR2 FYNNEI. The CDR3 sequence is 15 residues long. CDR3 in amino acids: CASIRAGTRSYEQYF. The CDR3 DNA reads TGTGCCAGCATCCGGGCAGGGACTAGGTCGTACGAGCAGTACTTC. Based on the CDR3 plus reference TRBV2 and TRBJ2-7, the full variable domain is EPEVTQTPSHQVTQMGQEVILRCVPISNHLYFYWYRQILGQKVEFLVSFYNNEISEKSEIFDDQFSVERPDGSNFTLKIRSTKLEDSAMYFCASIRAGTRSYEQYFGPGTRLTVT.

V is TRBV6-1 and J is TRBJ2-1, with 10 bases that match TRBD2. CDR1 is MNHNS, CDR2 SASEGT, per germline. There are 13 residues in the CDR3. V trimming: 7 bases; J trimming: 7 bases; junction bases outside the gene matches: 4. The CDR3 loop reads CASNPGLANEQFF. In DNA, the CDR3 is TGTGCCAGCAACCCGGGACTAGCGAATGAGCAGTTCTTC.

With respect to this clone: This specimen includes other DNA sequences encoding the same CDR3. The genes are TRBV5-1 and TRBJ1-5; maybe TRBD1 (6 bases). Deletions cut 0 bases from V and 4 bases from J, with 11 bases between. Germline V gene data show CDR1 as SGHRS and CDR2 as YFSETQ. The CDR3 contains 15 residues. CDR3 protein: CASSLEGGLNQPQHF. CDR3 in DNA: TGCGCCAGCAGCTTGGAGGGGGGCCTAAATCAGCCCCAGCATTTT.

The rearrangement uses TRBV28 and TRBJ1-1, with a weak D call TRBD1 (6 bases). V dropped 7 bases and J dropped 4 bases, with 16 bases sitting between them. Germline V gene data show CDR1 as MDHEN and CDR2 as SYDVKM. The length of the CDR3 is 14 residues. CDR3 DNA: TGTGCCAGCACACCTGGTGGGGGGCCCACTGAAGCTTTCTTT. This encodes CASTPGGGPTEAFF.

The chain links TRBV6-1 to TRBJ2-1; maybe TRBD2 (5 bases). The CDR3 runs 12 residues. V was trimmed by 5 bases and J by 7 bases, leaving 9 bases between them. Germline lookup yields CDR1 MNHNS and CDR2 SASEGT. The CDR3 protein is CASSPTRNEQFF. The CDR3 DNA reads as TGTGCCAGCAGTCCCACTAGGAATGAGCAGTTCTTC.

The chain recombines TRBV21-1 with TRBJ1-2. TRBV21-1 is shown as a pseudogene. The CDR3 consists of 16 residues. The CDR3 DNA reads as TGTGCCAGCAGCGAGAGGCTACCTTCCCCATACTATGGCTACACCTTC. Translating it yields CASSERLPSPYYGYTF.

The gene calls are TRBV18 and TRBJ2-1; D is unresolved. This CDR3 is 15 amino acids long. Per the germline V gene, CDR1 is KGHSH and CDR2 is LQKENI. Trimming left V 8 bases short and J 0 bases short, with 14 bases between. CDR3 residues: CASALSRSSYNEQFF. The CDR3 nucleotides are TGTGCCAGCGCCCTTTCGCGCAGCTCCTACAATGAGCAGTTCTTC.

This clone was recorded once. Other DNA sequences in the same sample also yield this CDR3. This sequence joins TRBV25-1 and TRBJ2-7; D gene uncertain. The V gene's germline CDR1 is MGHDK and CDR2 SYGVNS. The CDR3 contains 12 residues. Trimming shortened V by 5 bases and J by 1 base, and 6 bases separated the two germline ends. In DNA, the CDR3 is TGTGCCAGCAGTCGTGGATCCTACGAGCAGTACTTC. This sequence encodes CASSRGSYEQYF.

This clone came up many times. The J gene is TRBJ1-4, the V gene TRBV28; weak D call: TRBD1 (5 bases). CDR1 is MDHEN and CDR2 is SYDVKM in the germline V gene. Trimming removed 3 bases from V and 1 base from J, with 9 bases in between. CDR3 length equals 15 residues. CDR3 coding DNA: TGTGCCAGCAGTTTCCGGGGGGGAACTAATGAAAAACTGTTTTTT. It is translated as CASSFRGGTNEKLFF.

In this sample, this clone turned up many times. The rearrangement links TRBV10-2 to TRBJ1-2; unclear D gene. Trimming removed 7 bases at V and 8 bases at J, with 17 bases between. Germline assignment: CDR1 WSHSY and CDR2 SAAADI. CDR3 length: 13 residues. The CDR3 spells CASKAGPRTGYTF. The DNA for the CDR3 is TGCGCCAGCAAAGCGGGCCCCAGAACGGGCTACACCTTC.